This section outlines one T cell receptor beta chain sequence together with its context. The source of the sample is a study of blood T cell repertoires in COVID-19. As processed by the authors: Quantification of nucleated cells was approximated via reference gene primer amplification. The protocol was immunoSEQ multiplex PCR, while the TCRdb copy is restricted to in-frame clones and leaves out a portion. V and J calls and clone size come straight from that table; D and trimming were deduced from the DNA. The repertoire includes 30,000 to 40,000 clones, about 86% of them detected once, and 5.5% sits in the top ten. The sample consisted of peripheral blood. This sequence originates from a woman aged 80 or over with active or convalescent COVID-19.

The CDR3, as DNA: TGTGCTAGTGGTTCCCGGGACAGGGATAATGAGCAGTTCTTC. Its protein is CASGSRDRDNEQFF. This sequence joins TRBV12-5 and TRBJ2-1; 9 bases align to TRBD1. The germline V gene encodes CDR1 LGHNT and CDR2 FRNRAP. This CDR3 has 14 amino acids. Trimming took 4 bases from V and 7 from J; bases not matched to a gene: 5.